What follows are 28 T cell receptor beta chains derived from one specimen sequenced in a study of shared clonotypes between healthy human individuals (dated by TCRdb to about 2020). Library creation used the immunoSEQ multiplex PCR assay. In TCRdb, the immuneACCESS table is reduced to in-frame sequences with V and J assigned. These tables do not hold every clone; where another copy was compared, an unresolved V gene accounts for under half, and the others remain unexplained. The sample table contains 330,000 or so clones; only one count was recorded for more than 60% of them. More than 9% of the sample rests with the top ten. The specimen sequenced was memory CD4+ T cells sorted from blood. Interpreted using the paper, the cell subset or site label stands for: CD45RA-negative fraction. These receptors came from a man younger than 45 in good health.

Only a few counts were recorded for this clone. The chain carries TRBV5-5 and TRBJ2-2, with a possible D match to TRBD1 (5 bases). The CDR3 is 16 amino acids. V was shortened by 4 bases and J by 4 bases, with 17 bases between the two germline ends. Germline V gene lookup returns CDR1 SGHKS and CDR2 YYEKEE (reference sequence). This CDR3 is CASSQDWGRSTGELFF. The CDR3 bases are TGTGCCAGCAGCCAAGATTGGGGCCGGAGCACCGGGGAGCTGTTTTTT.

Only a few counts were recorded for this clone. V is TRBV6-6 and J is TRBJ2-7; TRBD1 matches at 8 bases. This CDR3 contains 12 residues. CDR1 is MNHNY and CDR2 is SVGAGI in the germline V gene (reference sequence). J was trimmed by 4 bases and V by 6 bases; bases with no gene match: 2. The DNA for the CDR3 is TGTGCCAGCAGCAGGACAGGGTACGAGCAGTACTTC. It encodes CASSRTGYEQYF.

This clone was seen a handful of times. This same CDR3 is encoded by further DNA sequences in the sample. CDR3 sequence reads: CASSLSGTNEKLFF. For the CDR3, the DNA is TGTGCCAGCAGCTTGTCGGGGACTAATGAAAAACTGTTTTTT. This sequence joins TRBV7-9 and TRBJ1-4; D is uncertain. This CDR3 spans 14 amino acids. Germline-derived CDR1 and CDR2 are SEHNR and FQNEAQ (reference sequence). Between the trimmed V and J ends, which lost 3 bases and 2 bases, there was a span of 7 bases. The whole variable domain, filled in from reference TRBV7-9 and TRBJ1-4, reads DTGVSQNPRHKITKRGQNVTFRCDPISEHNRLYWYRQTLGQGPEFLTYFQNEAQLEKSRLLSDRFSAERPKGSFSTLEIQRTEQGDSAMYLCASSLSGTNEKLFFGSGTQLSVL.

The chain links TRBV15 to TRBJ1-2; possibly TRBD1 for D (5 bases). V was shortened by 1 base and J by 3 bases, with 15 bases between the two germline ends. Germline V gene sequence: CDR1 LNHNV, CDR2 YYDKDF (reference sequence). CDR3 length equals 16 residues. The CDR3 loop reads CATSRVRGIAHYGYTF. CDR3 nucleotides: TGTGCCACCAGCAGAGTACGGGGCATCGCACACTATGGCTACACCTTC.

This clone has just a few counts. The V gene is TRBV29-1, the J gene TRBJ2-1; maybe TRBD1 (5 bases). The CDR3 has 14 amino acids. CDR1 SQVTM and CDR2 ANQGSEA come from the germline V gene. Trimming removed 2 bases from V and 7 bases from J, with 15 bases in between. CDR3 loop: CSVETPLQVNEQFF. Here the CDR3 DNA reads TGCAGCGTTGAAACCCCCCTACAGGTTAATGAGCAGTTCTTC.

The chain recombines TRBV29-1 with TRBJ2-5; no reliable D call. Between the trimmed V and J ends, which lost 3 bases and 4 bases, there was a span of 9 bases. The length of the CDR3 is 12 residues. Germline V CDR1 and CDR2: SQVTM, ANQGSEA. CDR3 amino acids: CSVDEGRETQYF. In nucleotides, the CDR3 is TGCAGCGTTGATGAAGGGCGAGAGACCCAGTACTTC.

This clone was seen a few times. The chain joins TRBV6-1 to TRBJ2-7; D may be TRBD2 (5 bases). V was shortened by 7 bases and J by 1 base, with 5 bases between the two germline ends. The CDR3 is 11 residues long. From germline, CDR1 is MNHNS and CDR2 SASEGT. The CDR3 here is CASTGSYEQYF. The CDR3, as DNA: TGTGCCAGCACGGGGTCCTACGAGCAGTACTTC.

V and J are TRBV6-1 and TRBJ1-2, with D hard to call. Germline CDR1 reads MNHNS; CDR2 reads SASEGT. CDR3 length: 11 residues. V was shortened by 5 bases and J by 5 bases, with 6 bases between the two germline ends. The CDR3 reads CASSHRYGYTF. In DNA, the CDR3 is TGTGCCAGCAGTCACCGGTATGGCTACACCTTC.

This clone was seen only once. The same CDR3 also results from other DNA sequences found in this sample. The CDR3 spells CASNRGGSTDTQYF. DNA for the CDR3: TGCGCCAGCAACCGGGGGGGAAGCACAGATACGCAGTATTTT. The J gene is TRBJ2-3, the V gene TRBV5-1; 8 nucleotides align to TRBD2. CDR1 is SGHRS, CDR2 YFSETQ, per germline. V gave up 6 bases and J gave up 0 bases; unmatched junction bases: 3. The CDR3 runs to 14 residues.

The gene calls are TRBV27 and TRBJ2-5, with 7 bases matching TRBD1. The CDR3 is made up of 14 amino acids. Germline V gene sequence: CDR1 MNHEY, CDR2 SMNVEV (reference sequence). With V trimmed by 5 bases and J by 2 bases, 5 bases remained unmatched. The CDR3 loop is CASSPRDRQETQYF. The CDR3 DNA reads as TGTGCCAGCAGTCCTCGGGACAGACAAGAGACCCAGTACTTC.

This clone was observed once. The V call is TRBV18, the J call TRBJ2-6; 11 nucleotides align to TRBD1. J gave up 1 base and V 2 bases, and 4 bases lay outside the gene matches. This CDR3 is built from 18 residues. CDR1 KGHSH and CDR2 LQKENI come from the germline V gene. Written as DNA, the CDR3 is TGTGCCAGCTCACCAATGGGACAGGGGGGGTCTGGGGCCAACGTCCTGACTTTC. Amino acid sequence: CASSPMGQGGSGANVLTF.

Concerning this clone: Within the sample, other DNA sequences also encode this same CDR3. The rearrangement links TRBV28 to TRBJ1-5; D remains ambiguous. V shed 8 bases and J shed 2 bases, with 7 bases lying between them. The germline gives CDR1 MDHEN, CDR2 SYDVKM. The CDR3 is made up of 12 amino acids. CDR3 coding DNA: TGTGCCAGCGGCTCCGGCAATCAGCCCCAGCATTTT. It translates to CASGSGNQPQHF.

This clone was seen only once. The V and J genes are TRBV7-8 and TRBJ2-5, with a tentative D call TRBD2 (5 bases). V lost 0 bases and J lost 4, with 9 bases in between. The CDR3 length is 14 residues. The germline CDR1 and CDR2 sequences are SGHVS and FQNEAQ. This CDR3 is CASSLAGGPETQYF. In DNA form, the CDR3 reads TGTGCCAGCAGCTTAGCCGGCGGGCCAGAGACCCAGTACTTC.

V usage is TRBV29-1 and J usage is TRBJ1-2; D not resolved. Germline values: CDR1 SQVTM, CDR2 ANQGSEA. CDR3 size: 14 residues. V lost 5 bases, J lost 0 bases, and 13 bases lay in between. The CDR3, as DNA: TGCAGCGTTATAATGATTCGCTCTAACTATGGCTACACCTTC. This sequence encodes CSVIMIRSNYGYTF. Based on the CDR3 plus reference TRBV29-1 and TRBJ1-2, the full variable domain is SAVISQKPSRDICQRGTSLTIQCQVDSQVTMMFWYRQQPGQSLTLIATANQGSEATYESGFVIDKFPISRPNLTFSTLTVSNMSPEDSSIYLCSVIMIRSNYGYTFGSGTRLTVV.

The table lists this clone with a count of one. The rearrangement joins TRBV28 to TRBJ1-4; TRBD1 might be the D (5 bases). The length of the CDR3 is 14 residues. Germline V gives CDR1 MDHEN, CDR2 SYDVKM. Trimming left V 3 bases short and J 8 bases short, with 13 bases between. CDR3 nucleotide sequence: TGTGCCAGCAGTTTTCGACTGGAGGGGGAAAAACTGTTTTTT. This encodes CASSFRLEGEKLFF.

The chain is built from TRBV5-6 and TRBJ2-1, with D perhaps TRBD2 (6 bases). CDR1 and CDR2 from the germline V gene are SGHDT and YYEEEE. V lost 5 bases and J 0 bases, leaving 12 bases between the germline ends. The CDR3 extends over 15 amino acids. The CDR3 DNA reads TGTGCCAGCAGGGCGGGGTTAAGCTCCTACAATGAGCAGTTCTTC. Its translation is CASRAGLSSYNEQFF.

The sample holds a few counts of this clone. The chain couples TRBV25-1 to TRBJ1-1; D unresolved. The CDR3 covers 13 residues. Germline V gene lookup returns CDR1 MGHDK and CDR2 SYGVNS. Trimming left V 3 bases short and J 4 bases short, with 9 bases between. CDR3 sequence reads: CASSEPTGTEAFF. In DNA form, the CDR3 reads TGTGCCAGCAGTGAGCCGACGGGCACTGAAGCTTTCTTT.

The chain links TRBV25-1 to TRBJ1-5, with TRBD1 as a possible D gene (6 bases). Germline assignment: CDR1 MGHDK and CDR2 SYGVNS. Trimming took off 2 bases at V and 0 bases at J, with 11 bases between the two ends. CDR3 length: 16 amino acids. The CDR3 DNA follows: TGTGCCAGCAGTGAAGTGGACAGCAGTAGCAATCAGCCCCAGCATTTT. This encodes CASSEVDSSSNQPQHF.

J is TRBJ2-7 and V is TRBV11-2; D might be TRBD2 (6 bases). There are 12 residues in the CDR3. V lost 1 base, J lost 6 bases, and 7 bases lay in between. In germline, CDR1 is SGHAT, CDR2 FQNNGV. The CDR3 loop is CASSLGRVEQYF. CDR3 coding DNA: TGTGCCAGCAGCTTAGGGAGGGTCGAGCAGTACTTC.

This clone was recorded a few times. The chain is built from TRBV7-2 and TRBJ1-1; a possible D gene is TRBD1 (5 bases). The CDR3 spans 13 residues. Germline loops: CDR1 SGHTA, CDR2 FQGNSA. V was clipped by 4 bases and J by 10 bases, with 16 bases between them. The CDR3 region has the DNA TGTGCCAGCAGCTATATATCAGGGTGGGTAGCTTTCTTT. Translated: CASSYISGWVAFF.

The chain is built from TRBV25-1 and TRBJ2-3, with no clear D. The CDR3 length is 12 residues. CDR1 is MGHDK and CDR2 is SYGVNS in the germline V gene. Trimming stripped 5 bases from V and 0 bases from J, with 3 bases between. As DNA, the CDR3 is TGTGCCAGCAGTAGAAGCACAGATACGCAGTATTTT. Translating it yields CASSRSTDTQYF.

The rearrangement links TRBV28 to TRBJ1-5, with 7 bases that match TRBD1. Germline V gives CDR1 MDHEN, CDR2 SYDVKM. The V segment lost 4 bases and the J segment 4 bases; nucleotides outside the gene matches: 16. The CDR3 is made up of 18 amino acids. The CDR3 region is CASSSEPARQGMNQPQHF. The CDR3 DNA reads as TGTGCCAGCAGTTCGGAACCCGCGAGACAGGGTATGAATCAGCCCCAGCATTTT.

J is TRBJ2-3 and V is TRBV6-4, with 9 positions matching TRBD2. This CDR3 is built from 15 residues. J gave up 5 bases and V 4 bases, and 7 bases lay outside the gene matches. From germline, CDR1 is MRHNA and CDR2 SNTAGT. The CDR3: CASSGRAGGVDTQYF. The CDR3 DNA sequence: TGTGCCAGCAGTGGGAGAGCGGGAGGTGTAGATACGCAGTATTTT.

This rearrangement joins TRBV29-1 to TRBJ1-2, with 12 bases identical to TRBD1. In germline, CDR1 is SQVTM, CDR2 ANQGSEA. The trim removed 8 bases at V and 6 bases at J, leaving 7 bases unmatched. The length of the CDR3 is 13 residues. The CDR3 region is CSTYGTGGDGYTF. The DNA for the CDR3 is TGCAGCACTTATGGGACAGGGGGCGATGGCTACACCTTC.

The chain recombines TRBV6-5 with TRBJ2-4, with unresolved D. The germline V gene encodes CDR1 MNHEY and CDR2 SVGAGI. The V end lost 10 bases, the J end lost 10 bases, and 14 bases lay between the germline ends. This CDR3 region has 11 residues. The CDR3 coding sequence is TGTGCCACCTGGAAAAGTCGGATTCAGTACTTC. Encoded protein: CATWKSRIQYF.

The chain employs TRBV5-5 and TRBJ2-3; 7 nucleotides align to TRBD2. CDR3 length equals 16 residues. The trim removed 4 bases at V and 7 bases at J, leaving 15 bases unmatched. Germline CDR1 and CDR2: SGHKS and YYEKEE (reference sequence). For the CDR3, the DNA is TGTGCCAGCAGCGTCGACAGCGGGGCCGGGGGATATACGCAGTATTTT. Its translation: CASSVDSGAGGYTQYF.

The V and J genes are TRBV28 and TRBJ2-5; 10 positions agree with TRBD1. CDR3 length: 17 amino acids. Per the germline V gene, CDR1 is MDHEN and CDR2 is SYDVKM. The V gene end was trimmed by 8 bases and the J gene end by 5 bases; junction bases not matched to a gene: 17. The CDR3 loop reads CASYMTGTGVRIETQYF. In DNA form, the CDR3 reads TGTGCCAGCTACATGACCGGGACAGGGGTCAGGATTGAGACCCAGTACTTC.

This chain connects TRBV19 to TRBJ1-5; D perhaps matches TRBD1 (6 bases). The CDR3 length is 14 residues. The ends were cut back, 7 bases at V and 0 bases at J, with 10 bases in the middle. CDR1 is LNHDA and CDR2 is SQIVND in the germline V gene (reference sequence). This CDR3 is CASKQGPSNQPQHF. CDR3 DNA: TGTGCCAGTAAACAGGGACCTAGCAATCAGCCCCAGCATTTT.